This T cell receptor (beta chain) appears in the sequencing data of a study of blood T cell repertoires in COVID-19. Some clones are missing from TCRdb's copy, which holds only in-frame ones; the method was immunoSEQ multiplex PCR. This sample carries approximately 170,000 clones, more than 75% of them seen once, and the ten largest clones take under 3%. Trimming stripped 1 base from V and 7 bases from J, with 7 bases between. The CDR3 contains 13 residues. Looked up from germline, CDR1 is SNHLY and CDR2 is FYNNEI. Sequencing input: peripheral blood. The clonotype was recovered from a woman older than 75 with COVID-19, enrolled during active disease. The gene calls are TRBV2 and TRBJ2-2, with a tentative D call TRBD2 (5 bases). CDR3: CASSEGGFGELFF. The CDR3 DNA sequence: TGTGCCAGCAGTGAAGGAGGGTTCGGGGAGCTGTTTTTT. Full variable domain (missing parts from reference TRBV2 and TRBJ2-2): EPEVTQTPSHQVTQMGQEVILRCVPISNHLYFYWYRQILGQKVEFLVSFYNNEISEKSEIFDDQFSVERPDGSNFTLKIRSTKLEDSAMYFCASSEGGFGELFFGEGSRLTVL.